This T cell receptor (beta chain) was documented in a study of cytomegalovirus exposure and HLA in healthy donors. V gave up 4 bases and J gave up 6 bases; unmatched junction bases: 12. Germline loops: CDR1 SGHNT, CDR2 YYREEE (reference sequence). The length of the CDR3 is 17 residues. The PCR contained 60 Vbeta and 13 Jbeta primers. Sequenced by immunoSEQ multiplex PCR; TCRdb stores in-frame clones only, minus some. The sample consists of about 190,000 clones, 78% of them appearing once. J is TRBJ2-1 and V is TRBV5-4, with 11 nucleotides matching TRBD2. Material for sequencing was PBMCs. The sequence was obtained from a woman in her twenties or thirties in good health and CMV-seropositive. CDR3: CASSPFSGRALSNEQFF. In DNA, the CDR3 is TGTGCCAGCAGCCCCTTTAGCGGGAGGGCCCTAAGCAATGAGCAGTTCTTC.